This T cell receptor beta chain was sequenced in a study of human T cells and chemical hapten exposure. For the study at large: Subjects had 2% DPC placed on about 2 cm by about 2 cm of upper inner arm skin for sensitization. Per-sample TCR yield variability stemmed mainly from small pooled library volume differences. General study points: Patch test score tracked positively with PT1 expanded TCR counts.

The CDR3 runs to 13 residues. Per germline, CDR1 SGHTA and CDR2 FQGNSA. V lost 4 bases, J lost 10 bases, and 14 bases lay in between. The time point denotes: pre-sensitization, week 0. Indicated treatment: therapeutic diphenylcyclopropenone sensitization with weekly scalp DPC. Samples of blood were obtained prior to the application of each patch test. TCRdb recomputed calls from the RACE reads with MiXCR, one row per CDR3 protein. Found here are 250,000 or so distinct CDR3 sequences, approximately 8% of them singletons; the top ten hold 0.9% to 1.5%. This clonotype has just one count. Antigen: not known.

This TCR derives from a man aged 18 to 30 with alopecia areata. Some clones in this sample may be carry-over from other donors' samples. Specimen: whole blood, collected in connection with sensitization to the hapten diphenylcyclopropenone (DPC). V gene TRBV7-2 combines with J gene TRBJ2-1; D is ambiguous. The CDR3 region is CASSSGRAKEQFF. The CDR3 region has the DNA TGTGCCAGCAGCTCCGGACGGGCCAAAGAGCAGTTCTTC.